The 21 T cell receptor beta chains below come from one sample, sequenced in a study of cytomegalovirus exposure and HLA in healthy donors. The PCR made use of 60 Vbeta and 13 Jbeta primers. Sequencing used immunoSEQ multiplex PCR; TCRdb keeps in-frame clones, though not all of them. The sample has 160,000 or so clones, roughly four fifths seen once. Sequencing was carried out using PBMCs. The source is a man aged 40-49 years in good health and CMV-seronegative.

V and J are TRBV5-1 and TRBJ1-4; perhaps TRBD1 as D (6 bases). CDR3 length equals 15 residues. V lost 4 bases to trimming and J lost 0 bases, with 10 bases between them. CDR1 and CDR2 from the germline V gene are SGHRS and YFSETQ. In nucleotides, the CDR3 is TGCGCCAGCAGCCAAGGGACAACAACTAATGAAAAACTGTTTTTT. Encoded protein: CASSQGTTTNEKLFF.

This chain uses TRBV7-2 with TRBJ1-3; D is uncertain. V lost 2 bases and J lost 4, with 12 bases in between. The CDR3 loop spans 15 amino acids. The germline gives CDR1 SGHTA, CDR2 FQGNSA. The CDR3 DNA follows: TGTGCCAGCAGCTTATACGGGGTGTCCGGAAACACCATATATTTT. This encodes CASSLYGVSGNTIYF. The whole variable domain, remainder taken from reference TRBV7-2 and TRBJ1-3, is GAGVSQSPSNKVTEKGKDVELRCDPISGHTALYWYRQSLGQGLEFLIYFQGNSAPDKSGLPSDRFSAERTGGSVSTLTIQRTQQEDSAVYLCASSLYGVSGNTIYFGEGSWLTVV.

This chain connects TRBV10-1 to TRBJ1-5, with a weak D call TRBD1 (5 bases). This CDR3 is built from 13 residues. With 7 bases removed from V and 8 bases from J, the gap between germline ends came to 15 bases. Germline loops: CDR1 WNHNN, CDR2 SYGVQD (reference sequence). The CDR3 DNA is TGCGCCAGCAAAGGGGTTACGGGAGAGCCCCAGCATTTT. Encoded protein: CASKGVTGEPQHF.

This rearrangement joins TRBV9 to TRBJ2-1; D gene unclear. V was shortened by 0 bases and J by 1 base, with 5 bases between the two germline ends. The germline V gene has CDR1 SGDLS and CDR2 YYNGEE. The CDR3 runs to 14 residues. The CDR3 here is CASSVDTSYNEQFF. In DNA, the CDR3 is TGTGCCAGCAGCGTAGATACTTCCTACAATGAGCAGTTCTTC.

This chain connects TRBV10-3 to TRBJ2-1; TRBD1 matches 7 bases. This CDR3 spans 14 amino acids. Germline V gives CDR1 ENHRY, CDR2 SYGVKD. V lost 4 bases and J lost 6; bases outside the gene matches: 6. CDR3 region: CAISGLGDSNEQFF. As DNA, the CDR3 is TGTGCCATCAGTGGGCTCGGGGACAGCAATGAGCAGTTCTTC.

In regard to this clone: Its ends do not fully match the called genes, so a read error is possible. The chain links TRBV7-7 to TRBJ2-3; 10 bases are shared with TRBD1. The CDR3 runs 16 residues. From germline, CDR1 is SSHAT and CDR2 FNYEAQ (reference sequence). The CDR3 sequence is CASSPRPGTGADTQYF. Written as DNA, the CDR3 is TGTGCTAGCAGCCCCCGCCCCGGGACAGGGGCAGATACGCAGTATTTT.

The V call is TRBV29-1, the J call TRBJ2-1; tentative D call: TRBD2 (7 bases). V was pared by 8 bases and J by 12 bases, with 32 bases between. Germline loops: CDR1 SQVTM, CDR2 ANQGSEA. There are 16 residues in the CDR3. CDR3 sequence (DNA): TGCAGCCTATTCGCTGGCGGGGGACTGGGACATCCCGGGCAGTTCTTC. Residues: CSLFAGGGLGHPGQFF.

The rearrangement joins TRBV5-1 to TRBJ2-1; tentatively, D is TRBD1 (5 bases). The CDR3 spans 13 residues. Germline V gene sequence: CDR1 SGHRS, CDR2 YFSETQ. Trimming took 2 bases from V and 7 from J, leaving 10 bases between them. The CDR3 is CASSFREKNEQFF. Written as DNA, the CDR3 is TGCGCCAGCAGCTTCAGGGAAAAGAATGAGCAGTTCTTC.

This chain connects TRBV2 to TRBJ2-7; TRBD1 aligns across 9 bases. Germline loops: CDR1 SNHLY, CDR2 FYNNEI. V gave up 7 bases and J gave up 5 bases; unmatched junction bases: 3. The CDR3 runs to 12 residues. This chain's CDR3 is CASNRGPHEQYF. CDR3 DNA sequence: TGTGCCAGCAACAGGGGGCCCCACGAGCAGTACTTC.

This sequence joins TRBV6-1 and TRBJ2-5; D remains unclear. V lost 8 bases and J 7 bases, leaving 14 bases between the germline ends. This CDR3 comprises 12 residues. The germline CDR1 and CDR2 sequences are MNHNS and SASEGT. CDR3 sequence: CASSGVSGTQYF. Here the CDR3 DNA reads TGTGCCAGCTCTGGAGTCTCGGGGACCCAGTACTTC.

CDR3 residues: CAWSIHPGDRGNQPQHF. CDR3 sequence (DNA): TGTGCCTGGAGTATCCACCCGGGGGACAGGGGCAATCAGCCCCAGCATTTT. The chain carries TRBV30 and TRBJ1-5; 9 bases are shared with TRBD1. The J segment lost 2 bases and the V segment lost 2 bases, leaving 10 bases of the junction unmatched. Germline V gene data show CDR1 as GTSNPN and CDR2 as SVGIG (reference sequence). This CDR3 has 17 residues.

This rearrangement joins TRBV10-1 to TRBJ2-7; TRBD2 aligns across 10 bases. The CDR3 is 16 amino acids. The junction had 8 bases not matched to a gene; V was cut back by 4 bases and J by 2 bases. Germline lookup yields CDR1 WNHNN and CDR2 SYGVQD (reference sequence). The CDR3 protein is CASSAVAGGHPYEQYF. DNA for the CDR3: TGCGCCAGCAGTGCGGTAGCGGGGGGCCATCCCTACGAGCAGTACTTC.

This CDR3 reads CASSLDSGLMNTEAFF. The CDR3 nucleotides are TGCGCCAGCAGCTTGGATTCCGGGTTGATGAACACTGAAGCTTTCTTT. The chain couples TRBV5-1 to TRBJ1-1; D ambiguous. Germline V CDR1 and CDR2: SGHRS, YFSETQ. This CDR3 contains 16 residues. V was cut by 0 bases and J by 0 bases, with 12 bases left in between.

The rearrangement links TRBV11-2 to TRBJ2-7; 9 bases are a match to TRBD2. The germline CDR1 and CDR2 sequences are SGHAT and FQNNGV. V was pared by 5 bases and J by 7 bases, with 15 bases of the junction left unmatched. The CDR3 has 16 residues. The CDR3 DNA reads TGTGCCAGCAGCCGCTGGACTAGCGTTGCGCGGGGAGAGCAGTACTTC. It specifies CASSRWTSVARGEQYF.

J is TRBJ2-2 and V is TRBV11-3, with TRBD1 identical over 8 bases. CDR3 length: 14 amino acids. CDR1 is SGHNT and CDR2 is YENEEA in the germline V gene. With V trimmed by 5 bases and J by 8 bases, 7 bases remained unmatched. The CDR3 DNA reads as TGTGCCAGCAGCGAGACAGGGGTTAGTGGGGAGCTGTTTTTT. It yields the protein CASSETGVSGELFF. Filled out from reference TRBV11-3 and TRBJ2-2, the complete variable domain reads EAGVVQSPRYKIIEKKQPVAFWCNPISGHNTLYWYLQNLGQGPELLIRYENEEAVDDSQLPKDRFSAERLKGVDSTLKIQPAELGDSAVYLCASSETGVSGELFFGEGSRLTVL.

This rearrangement joins TRBV27 to TRBJ1-4, with TRBD1 matching 7 bases. The length of the CDR3 is 14 residues. V was pared by 5 bases and J by 8 bases, with 8 bases of the junction left unmatched. Per the germline V gene, CDR1 is MNHEY and CDR2 is SMNVEV (reference sequence). This CDR3 reads CASSPPGQMEKLFF. The CDR3 DNA reads as TGTGCCAGCAGTCCCCCGGGACAGATGGAAAAACTGTTTTTT.

This clone has a handful of counts. The genes are TRBV5-1 and TRBJ2-7, with 7 bases fitting TRBD1. With 0 bases clipped from V and 5 bases from J, the junction kept 2 bases outside the gene matches. CDR1 is SGHRS, CDR2 YFSETQ, per germline. The CDR3 runs 13 residues. The CDR3 protein is CASSLVQGNEQYF. CDR3 nucleotides: TGCGCCAGCAGCTTGGTACAGGGGAACGAGCAGTACTTC.

This chain links TRBV11-2 with TRBJ2-7, with 8 bases lining up with TRBD2. This CDR3 contains 14 residues. The germline V gene encodes CDR1 SGHAT and CDR2 FQNNGV. V was clipped by 5 bases and J by 4 bases; unmatched bases: 7. CDR3 amino acids: CASSTAGGLYEQYF. CDR3 coding DNA: TGTGCCAGCAGCACCGCGGGAGGCCTTTACGAGCAGTACTTC.

The chain employs TRBV9 and TRBJ2-7; D possibly corresponds to TRBD1 (5 bases). This CDR3 spans 14 amino acids. CDR1 is SGDLS, CDR2 YYNGEE, per germline. V was trimmed by 3 bases and J by 3 bases, leaving 13 bases between them. This CDR3 reads CASSGGGIGYEQYF. The CDR3, as DNA: TGTGCCAGCAGCGGGGGCGGCATTGGCTACGAGCAGTACTTC.

The sample holds one count of this clone. Mismatch with germline at one junction end may stem from a read error. V gene TRBV7-9 combines with J gene TRBJ1-5, with TRBD1 as a possible D gene (5 bases). The CDR3 is 14 residues long. Germline assignment: CDR1 SEHNR and CDR2 FQNEAQ (reference sequence). The CDR3, as DNA: TGTTCCAGCAGCTTAGACGTGGGGCGGCAGCCCCAGCATTTT. As protein: CSSSLDVGRQPQHF.

This clone was seen once. Here the CDR3 reads CASRELAGPQETQYF. The CDR3 DNA follows: TGTGCCAGCAGAGAACTAGCGGGGCCTCAAGAGACCCAGTACTTC. This chain joins TRBV2 and TRBJ2-5; 10 nucleotides match TRBD2. This CDR3 spans 15 amino acids. The junction had 6 bases not matched to a gene; V was cut back by 6 bases and J by 2 bases. In germline, CDR1 is SNHLY, CDR2 FYNNEI.